This T cell receptor beta chain was captured by sequencing in a study of CD8 T cells in Susac syndrome. Overall study results and limits: As the study acknowledged, the number of individuals in its TCR sequencing and HLA analysis was relatively small.

Trimming removed 6 bases at V and 10 bases at J, with 21 bases between. Germline assignment: CDR1 KGHSH and CDR2 LQKENI. CDR3 size: 14 residues. Through negative isolation, CD4+ and CD8+ T cells were obtained, while TEMRA cells were enriched using FACS. As to this clonotype: The antigen is undetermined.

About 0.5 to 1 ug RNA was reverse transcribed with random hexamers. Amplification of the TCR beta CDR3 was carried out by immunoSEQ multiplex PCR, which spanned a total of 54 Vbeta and 13 Jbeta segments. TCRdb processed the immunoSEQ multiplex PCR reads anew with MiXCR; each CDR3 protein has one entry. The table shows roughly 180,000 distinct CDR3 sequences, with 85% to 95% occurring only once. J is TRBJ1-1 and V is TRBV18; a possible D gene is TRBD1 (6 bases). The sequenced material came from CD4+ T cells from PBMCs. The TCR sequence derives from a human donor in good health. For the CDR3, the DNA is TGTGCCAGCTCCCCGGAGCGACAGGTGGGTCGAGCTTTCTTT. Protein: CASSPERQVGRAFF.